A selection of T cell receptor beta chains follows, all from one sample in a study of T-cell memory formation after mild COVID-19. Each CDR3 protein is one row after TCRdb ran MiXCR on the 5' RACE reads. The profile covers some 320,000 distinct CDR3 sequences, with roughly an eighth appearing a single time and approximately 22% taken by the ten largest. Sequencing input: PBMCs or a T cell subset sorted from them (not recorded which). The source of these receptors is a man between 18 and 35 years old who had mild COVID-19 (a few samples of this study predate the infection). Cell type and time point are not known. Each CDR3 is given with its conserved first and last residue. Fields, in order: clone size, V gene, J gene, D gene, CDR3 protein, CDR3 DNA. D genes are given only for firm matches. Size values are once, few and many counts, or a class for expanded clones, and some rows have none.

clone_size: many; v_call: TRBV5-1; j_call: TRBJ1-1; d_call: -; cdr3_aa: CASSATAGIDTEAFF; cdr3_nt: TGCGCCAGCAGCGCAACTGCAGGGATAGACACTGAAGCTTTCTTT
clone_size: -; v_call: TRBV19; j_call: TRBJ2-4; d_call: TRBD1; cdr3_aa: CASSPRTGGSIQYF; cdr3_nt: TGTGCCAGTAGTCCCCGGACAGGGGGGAGCATTCAGTACTTC
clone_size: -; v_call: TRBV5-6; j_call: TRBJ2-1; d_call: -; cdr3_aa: CASSPPDRNEQFF; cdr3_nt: TGTGCCAGCAGCCCCCCCGACAGGAATGAGCAGTTCTTC
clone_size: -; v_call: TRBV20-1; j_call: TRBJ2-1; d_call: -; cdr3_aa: CSASRDSYNEQFF; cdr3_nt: TGCAGTGCTAGCCGGGACTCGTACAATGAGCAGTTCTTC
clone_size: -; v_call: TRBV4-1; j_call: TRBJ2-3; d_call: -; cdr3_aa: CASSPTQGNPSPDTQYF; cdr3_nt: TGCGCCAGCAGCCCCACGCAAGGGAACCCCTCACCGGATACGCAGTATTTT
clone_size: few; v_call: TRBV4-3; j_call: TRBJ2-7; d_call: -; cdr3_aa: CASSQDPGIQYF; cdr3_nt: TGCGCCAGCAGCCAAGACCCAGGGATTCAGTACTTC
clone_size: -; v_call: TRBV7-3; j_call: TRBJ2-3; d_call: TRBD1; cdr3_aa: CASSLDREAGTQYF; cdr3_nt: TGTGCCAGCAGCTTGGACAGGGAGGCGGGTACGCAGTATTTT
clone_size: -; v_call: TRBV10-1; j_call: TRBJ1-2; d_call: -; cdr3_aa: CASSDTPGSGYTF; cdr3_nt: TGCGCCAGCAGTGATACCCCCGGTTCGGGCTACACCTTC
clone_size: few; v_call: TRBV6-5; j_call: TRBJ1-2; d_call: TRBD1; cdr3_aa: CASRAGGLASNYGYTF; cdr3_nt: TGTGCCAGCCGGGCAGGGGGCCTTGCCAGTAACTATGGCTACACCTTC
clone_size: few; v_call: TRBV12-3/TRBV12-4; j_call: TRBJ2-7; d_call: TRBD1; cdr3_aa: CASRRQGSLGIEQYF; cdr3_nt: TGTGCCAGCAGGCGACAGGGCTCTCTAGGGATCGAGCAGTACTTC
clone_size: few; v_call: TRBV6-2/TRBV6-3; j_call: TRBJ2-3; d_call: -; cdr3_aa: CASSPRGPTDTQYF; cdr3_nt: TGTGCCAGCAGCCCCAGGGGACCCACAGATACGCAGTATTTT
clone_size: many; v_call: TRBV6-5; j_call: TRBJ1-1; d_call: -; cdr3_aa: CASSYGQFEAFF; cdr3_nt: TGTGCCAGCAGTTACGGACAGTTTGAAGCTTTCTTT
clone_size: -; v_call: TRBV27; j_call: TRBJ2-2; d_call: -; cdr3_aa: CASMGWAGELFF; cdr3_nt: TGTGCCAGCATGGGGTGGGCCGGGGAGCTGTTTTTT
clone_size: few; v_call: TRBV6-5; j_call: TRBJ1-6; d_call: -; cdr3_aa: CASRTSHNSPLHF; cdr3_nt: TGTGCCAGCCGAACTAGCCATAATTCACCCCTCCACTTT
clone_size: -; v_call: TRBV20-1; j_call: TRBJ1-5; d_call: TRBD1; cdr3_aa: CSALRDSAYQPQHF; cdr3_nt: TGCAGTGCTCTCCGGGACAGCGCCTATCAGCCCCAGCATTTT
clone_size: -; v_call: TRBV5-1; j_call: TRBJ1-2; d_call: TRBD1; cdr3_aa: CASSSQGQNYGYTF; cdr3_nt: TGCGCCAGCAGCTCCCAGGGACAGAACTATGGCTACACCTTC
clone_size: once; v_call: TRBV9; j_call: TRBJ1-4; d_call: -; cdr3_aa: CASSATPTNEKLFF; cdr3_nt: TGTGCCAGCAGCGCGACACCAACTAATGAAAAACTGTTTTTT
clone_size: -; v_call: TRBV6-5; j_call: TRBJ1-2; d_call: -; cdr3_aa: CASSYSGTIHRGYTF; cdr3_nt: TGTGCCAGCAGTTACTCCGGGACAATCCATCGGGGCTACACCTTC
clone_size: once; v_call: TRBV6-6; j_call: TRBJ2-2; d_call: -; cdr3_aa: CASTNRDAGELFF; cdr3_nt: TGTGCCAGCACAAACAGGGATGCCGGGGAGCTGTTTTTT
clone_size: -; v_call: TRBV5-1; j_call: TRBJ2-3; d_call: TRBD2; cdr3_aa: CASSLCLADNTQYF; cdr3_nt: TGCGCCAGCAGCTTGTGTCTAGCGGACAATACGCAGTATTTT
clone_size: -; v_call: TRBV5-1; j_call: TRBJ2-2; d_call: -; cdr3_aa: CASSLGSGSTGELFF; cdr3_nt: TGCGCCAGCAGCTTGGGGTCCGGGAGCACCGGGGAGCTGTTTTTT
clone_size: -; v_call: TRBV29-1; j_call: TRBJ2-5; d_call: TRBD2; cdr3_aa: CSVEGLAGEETQYF; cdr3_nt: TGCAGCGTTGAGGGACTAGCGGGGGAAGAGACCCAGTACTTC
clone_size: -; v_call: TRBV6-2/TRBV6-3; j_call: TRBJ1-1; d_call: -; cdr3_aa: CASKALGATEAFF; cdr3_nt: TGTGCCAGCAAGGCCCTCGGGGCCACTGAAGCTTTCTTT
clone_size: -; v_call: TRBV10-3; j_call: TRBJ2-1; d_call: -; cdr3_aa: CAISGRGIQFF; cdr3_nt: TGTGCCATCAGTGGCCGGGGGATTCAGTTCTTC
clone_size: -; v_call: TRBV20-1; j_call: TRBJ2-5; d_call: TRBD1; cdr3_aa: CSARDPTGGSQETQYF; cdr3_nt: TGCAGTGCTAGAGATCCCACAGGGGGGTCCCAAGAGACCCAGTACTTC
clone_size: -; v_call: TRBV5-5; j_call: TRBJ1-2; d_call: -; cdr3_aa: CASSSAASGSYGYTF; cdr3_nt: TGTGCCAGCAGCTCCGCCGCCTCGGGAAGCTATGGCTACACCTTC
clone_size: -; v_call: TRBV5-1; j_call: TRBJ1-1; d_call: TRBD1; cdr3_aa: CASRRGGQADTEAFF; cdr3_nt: TGCGCCAGCCGCCGGGGGGGACAGGCGGACACTGAAGCTTTCTTT
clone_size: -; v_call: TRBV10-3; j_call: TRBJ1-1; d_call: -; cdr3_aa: CAVQGSDTEAFF; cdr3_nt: TGTGCCGTTCAGGGTTCGGACACTGAAGCTTTCTTT
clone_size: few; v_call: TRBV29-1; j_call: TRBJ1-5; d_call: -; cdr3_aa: CSVAGYGNQPQHF; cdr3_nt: TGCAGCGTTGCAGGGTATGGCAATCAGCCCCAGCATTTT
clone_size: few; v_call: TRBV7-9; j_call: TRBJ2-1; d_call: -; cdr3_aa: CASSSTGLSYNEQFF; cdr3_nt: TGTGCCAGCAGCTCAACAGGGTTGTCCTACAATGAGCAGTTCTTC
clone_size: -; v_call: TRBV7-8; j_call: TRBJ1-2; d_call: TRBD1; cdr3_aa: CASSPGTDGYGYTF; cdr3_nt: TGTGCCAGCAGCCCCGGGACAGATGGATATGGCTACACCTTC
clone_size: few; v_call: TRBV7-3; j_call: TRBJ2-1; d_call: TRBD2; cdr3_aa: CASSPGTSGGPYNEQFF; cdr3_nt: TGTGCCAGCAGCCCCGGGACTAGCGGGGGCCCCTACAATGAGCAGTTCTTC
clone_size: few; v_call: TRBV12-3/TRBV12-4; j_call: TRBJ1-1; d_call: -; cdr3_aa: CASSPSDGTEAFF; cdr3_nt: TGTGCCAGCAGCCCCAGTGATGGCACTGAAGCTTTCTTT
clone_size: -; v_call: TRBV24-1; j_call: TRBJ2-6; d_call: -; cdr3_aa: CATSASAGANVLTF; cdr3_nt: TGTGCCACCAGTGCTTCGGCTGGGGCCAACGTCCTGACTTTC
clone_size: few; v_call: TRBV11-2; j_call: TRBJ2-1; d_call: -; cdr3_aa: CASSSGPYRKDEQFF; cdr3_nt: TGTGCCAGCAGCTCCGGGCCTTACCGAAAGGATGAGCAGTTCTTC
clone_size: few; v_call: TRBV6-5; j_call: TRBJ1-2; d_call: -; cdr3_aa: CASSRRTPQKGDGYTF; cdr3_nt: TGTGCCAGCAGCCGAAGGACCCCCCAAAAGGGGGATGGCTACACCTTC
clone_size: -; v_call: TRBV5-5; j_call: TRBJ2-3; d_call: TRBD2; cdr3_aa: CASSLEAGARTDTQYF; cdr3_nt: TGTGCCAGCAGCTTGGAAGCGGGGGCCCGCACAGATACGCAGTATTTT
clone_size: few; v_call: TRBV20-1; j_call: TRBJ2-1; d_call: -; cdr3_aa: CSARVTKEQFF; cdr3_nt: TGCAGTGCTCGCGTTACTAAAGAGCAGTTCTTC
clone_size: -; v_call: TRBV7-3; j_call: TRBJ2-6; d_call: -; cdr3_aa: CASSYTSGANVLTF; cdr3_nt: TGTGCCAGCAGCTATACCTCTGGGGCCAACGTCCTGACTTTC
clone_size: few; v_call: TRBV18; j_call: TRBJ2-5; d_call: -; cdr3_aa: CASSLRLTQETQYF; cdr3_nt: TGTGCCAGCTCACTCCGACTAACTCAAGAGACCCAGTACTTC